A single sample gave rise to the 8 T cell receptor beta chains below, sequenced in a study of early T cells in non-severe SARS-CoV-2 infection. One entry per CDR3 protein results from TCRdb running MiXCR on the 5' RACE reads. The sample shows about 80,000 distinct CDR3 sequences, roughly an eighth of them seen only once. The source material was whole blood. The receptors stem from an adult who was a healthcare worker with PCR-confirmed SARS-CoV-2 infection or an uninfected control (not recorded which).

This clonotype appeared many times. The chain couples TRBV6-1 to TRBJ2-5; a weak D match, TRBD1 (6 bases). Trimming cost V 6 bases and J 2 bases, with 13 bases left between them. This CDR3 region has 14 residues. Germline V gene sequence: CDR1 MNHNS, CDR2 SASEGT. The CDR3 nucleotides read TGTGCCAGCAGCAGGACAGCTACTCAAGAGACCCAGTACTTC. It specifies CASSRTATQETQYF.

This clonotype has a count of ten or more. Written as DNA, the CDR3 is TGCGCCAGCAGCTTGGGACAGGTGGGGGATACGCAGTATTTT. This encodes CASSLGQVGDTQYF. The chain couples TRBV5-1 to TRBJ2-3; TRBD1 is a possible D gene (6 bases). The CDR3 is made up of 14 amino acids. The ends were cut back, 0 bases at V and 6 bases at J, with 11 bases in the middle. The germline CDR1 and CDR2 sequences are SGHRS and YFSETQ.

The chain carries TRBV7-3 and TRBJ1-4; D is possibly TRBD1 (5 bases). V was trimmed by 5 bases and J by 3 bases, leaving 22 bases between them. CDR3 length equals 18 residues. CDR1 is SGHTA and CDR2 is FQGTGA in the germline V gene. This CDR3 reads CASSLRDRPQHPNEKLFF. Written as DNA, the CDR3 is TGTGCCAGCAGCCTACGAGACAGACCACAGCACCCTAATGAAAAACTGTTTTTT.

The chain is built from TRBV2 and TRBJ2-5; D unresolved. Germline lookup yields CDR1 SNHLY and CDR2 FYNNEI. CDR3 length equals 15 residues. V was cut by 2 bases and J by 1 base, with 11 bases left in between. This CDR3 is CASSETGVTQETQYF. DNA of the CDR3: TGTGCCAGCAGTGAAACCGGAGTGACCCAAGAGACCCAGTACTTC.

This clonotype was picked up many times. The chain uses TRBV12-2 and TRBJ2-2; no check of the table's D call, TRBD2, against the DNA was made. TRBV12-2 is designated a pseudogene. The CDR3 consists of 16 residues. As DNA, the CDR3 is TGTGCAAGTCGCTCCCCCCAGCGGGAATGCACCGGGGAGCTGTTTTTT. It encodes CASRSPQRECTGELFF.

This chain uses TRBV29-1 with TRBJ2-2, with unresolved D. The CDR3 runs 11 residues. Trimming cost V 7 bases and J 6 bases, with 9 bases left between them. Germline V lookup: CDR1 SQVTM, CDR2 ANQGSEA. The CDR3 protein is CSALRAGELFF. As DNA, the CDR3 is TGCAGCGCCCTTCGCGCCGGGGAGCTGTTTTTT.

Only a few counts were recorded for this clonotype. The chain couples TRBV29-1 to TRBJ2-3; 8 nucleotides line up with TRBD2. Trimming took 3 bases from V and 2 from J; bases not matched to a gene: 7. The length of the CDR3 is 15 residues. The germline V gene has CDR1 SQVTM and CDR2 ANQGSEA. CDR3 in amino acids: CSVDGERGFTDTQYF. The CDR3 coding sequence is TGCAGCGTTGACGGGGAGCGGGGGTTCACAGATACGCAGTATTTT.

This clonotype was counted at least ten times. The chain has TRBV28 and TRBJ2-7; D is ambiguous. Germline V gene data show CDR1 as MDHEN and CDR2 as SYDVKM. V lost 6 bases, J lost 0 bases, and 12 bases lay in between. The CDR3 spans 14 residues. The CDR3 loop is CASSLTPGSYEQYF. In DNA form, the CDR3 reads TGTGCCAGCAGCCTCACCCCGGGCTCCTACGAGCAGTACTTC.